Following are 18 T cell receptor beta chains from one sample sequenced in a study of blood T cell repertoires in COVID-19. Assay used: immunoSEQ multiplex PCR; TCRdb lists only in-frame clones, some missing. The table lists 250,000 or so clones, roughly nine tenths of them singletons, with around 3% in the top ten. The sample was peripheral blood. These receptors were collected from a man aged 18 to 29 with active or convalescent COVID-19.

The chain links TRBV19 to TRBJ2-1; no clear D. The CDR3 spans 13 residues. Trimming took 5 bases from V and 3 from J, leaving 8 bases between them. CDR1 is LNHDA, CDR2 SQIVND, per germline (reference sequence). The CDR3 nucleotides read TGTGCCAGTAGTCTACAGAACTACAATGAGCAGTTCTTC. It yields the protein CASSLQNYNEQFF.

This chain uses TRBV2 with TRBJ1-5, with 8 positions matching TRBD1. CDR1 and CDR2 from the germline V gene are SNHLY and FYNNEI. V was clipped by 11 bases and J by 7 bases; unmatched bases: 10. This CDR3 contains 13 residues. Here the CDR3 reads CAGRTGNRQPQHF. CDR3 nucleotide sequence: TGTGCCGGAAGGACAGGGAACAGGCAGCCCCAGCATTTT.

The genes are TRBV7-9 and TRBJ2-1; 12 nucleotides line up with TRBD2. V was clipped by 3 bases and J by 0 bases; unmatched bases: 9. In germline, CDR1 is SEHNR, CDR2 FQNEAQ (reference sequence). This CDR3 spans 19 amino acids. The CDR3, as DNA: TGTGCCAGCAGCTTTTCTGGTCCTAGCGGGGGGGACTCCTACAATGAGCAGTTCTTC. Protein product: CASSFSGPSGGDSYNEQFF.

V gene TRBV29-1 combines with J gene TRBJ1-1; TRBD1 matches 9 bases. V lost 5 bases and J lost 0; bases outside the gene matches: 13. This CDR3 has 17 residues. Germline V gene lookup returns CDR1 SQVTM and CDR2 ANQGSEA. The CDR3 coding sequence is TGCAGCGTTTGGGGCCAGGAGTGGGACAGGGTGAACACTGAAGCTTTCTTT. This encodes CSVWGQEWDRVNTEAFF.

This chain connects TRBV5-4 to TRBJ1-2; no clear D gene. The CDR3 is made up of 14 amino acids. Germline CDR1 is SGHNT and CDR2 is YYREEE (reference sequence). V was shortened by 5 bases and J by 8 bases, with 19 bases between the two germline ends. As DNA, the CDR3 is TGTGCCAGCAGTCTCCCGTCCGGTTGGGAGGGCTACACCTTC. Translating gives CASSLPSGWEGYTF.

The chain couples TRBV2 to TRBJ2-1; 7 positions agree with TRBD2. Trimming removed 5 bases from V and 8 bases from J; junction bases left unmatched: 6. The CDR3 extends over 13 amino acids. Germline CDR1 is SNHLY and CDR2 is FYNNEI. CDR3 sequence: CASSWVAGDEQFF. DNA of the CDR3: TGTGCCAGCAGTTGGGTGGCGGGGGATGAGCAGTTCTTC.

The chain joins TRBV7-2 to TRBJ2-5; the match to TRBD2 covers 9 bases. CDR1 is SGHTA and CDR2 is FQGNSA in the germline V gene. With 4 bases clipped from V and 5 bases from J, the junction kept 8 bases outside the gene matches. This CDR3 is 15 amino acids long. CDR3 coding DNA: TGTGCCAGCAGCTACAGCGGGGGGCTAGGGGAGACCCAGTACTTC. Amino acids: CASSYSGGLGETQYF.

The V call is TRBV3-1 (or the pseudogene TRBV3-2), the J call TRBJ2-3; 11 bases are a match to TRBD1. The CDR3 totals 17 residues. Trimming took 1 base from V and 4 from J; bases not matched to a gene: 7. Per germline, CDR1 LGHDT and CDR2 YNNKEL (reference sequence). CDR3 DNA: TGTGCCAGCAGCCAAGTGGAGGGACAGGGGGGCTCAGATACGCAGTATTTT. Its translation is CASSQVEGQGGSDTQYF.

This chain links TRBV4-3 with TRBJ2-5; D may be TRBD2 (5 bases). The ends were cut back, 3 bases at V and 3 bases at J, with 14 bases in the middle. This CDR3 contains 15 residues. The germline gives CDR1 LGHNA, CDR2 YSLEER. The CDR3 sequence is CASSQAGLPKETQYF. Written as DNA, the CDR3 is TGCGCCAGCAGCCAGGCTGGACTCCCTAAAGAGACCCAGTACTTC.

The chain uses TRBV13 and TRBJ2-1, with 7 nucleotides matching TRBD1. Trimming took 9 bases from V and 9 from J; bases not matched to a gene: 8. There are 12 residues in the CDR3. CDR1 and CDR2 from the germline V gene are PRHDT and FYEKMQ (reference sequence). The chain's CDR3 is CASRTTGSEQFF. The CDR3 nucleotides read TGTGCCAGTAGAACGACAGGGAGTGAGCAGTTCTTC.

J is TRBJ2-5 and V is TRBV6-2 or TRBV6-3, with D possibly TRBD2 on 6 matching bases. This CDR3 has 14 amino acids. The V gene's germline CDR1 is MNHEY and CDR2 SVGEGT. With 4 bases removed from V and 5 bases from J, the gap between germline ends came to 14 bases. CDR3 region: CASSSLGLSETQYF. Written as DNA, the CDR3 is TGTGCCAGCAGTTCTCTGGGACTTTCGGAGACCCAGTACTTC.

The chain has TRBV7-2 and TRBJ2-3; D is undetermined. CDR3 size: 13 residues. CDR1 and CDR2 (germline): SGHTA, FQGNSA. V lost 5 bases, J lost 5 bases, and 11 bases lay in between. CDR3 loop: CASSHPHGDTQYF. The CDR3 bases are TGTGCCAGCAGCCACCCCCACGGAGATACGCAGTATTTT.

The gene calls are TRBV6-5 and TRBJ1-1; 7 nucleotides agree with TRBD1. The V gene end was trimmed by 5 bases and the J gene end by 6 bases; junction bases not matched to a gene: 3. This CDR3 region has 12 residues. Germline values: CDR1 MNHEY, CDR2 SVGAGI. CDR3 amino acids: CASSPQGAEAFF. CDR3 sequence (DNA): TGTGCCAGCAGTCCCCAGGGGGCTGAAGCTTTCTTT.

This chain links TRBV5-6 with TRBJ1-1; weak D call: TRBD1 (6 bases). Trimming left V 2 bases short and J 6 bases short, with 8 bases between. Germline lookup yields CDR1 SGHDT and CDR2 YYEEEE. The CDR3 is 12 amino acids. The CDR3 protein is CASSFGTPEAFF. Here the CDR3 DNA reads TGTGCCAGCAGCTTCGGGACACCTGAAGCTTTCTTT.

For the CDR3, the DNA is TGTGGGACTAGCGGGGGAAATGAGCAGTTCTTC. Translation: CGTSGGNEQFF. The chain recombines TRBV12-3 or TRBV12-4 with TRBJ2-1; 13 bases line up with TRBD2. The CDR3 contains 11 residues.

V gene TRBV11-2 combines with J gene TRBJ2-7; a weak D match, TRBD2 (5 bases). From germline, CDR1 is SGHAT and CDR2 FQNNGV. The CDR3 contains 14 residues. The germline V and J ends were trimmed by 1 base and 2 bases, with 9 bases remaining between them. CDR3 residues: CASSLGTDAYEQYF. In nucleotides, the CDR3 is TGTGCCAGCAGCTTAGGGACTGACGCCTACGAGCAGTACTTC.

This clone was picked up one time. The chain is built from TRBV5-5 and TRBJ1-1; D not certain. The CDR3 totals 14 residues. V lost 0 bases and J 1 base, leaving 7 bases between the germline ends. Germline V gene lookup returns CDR1 SGHKS and CDR2 YYEKEE (reference sequence). CDR3 DNA: TGTGCCAGCAGCTTGGCCCCAGGGAACACTGAAGCTTTCTTT. Residues: CASSLAPGNTEAFF. Full variable domain (outside the CDR3, taken from reference TRBV5-5 and TRBJ1-1): DAGVTQSPTHLIKTRGQQVTLRCSPISGHKSVSWYQQVLGQGPQFIFQYYEKEERGRGNFPDRFSARQFPNYSSELNVNALLLGDSALYLCASSLAPGNTEAFFGQGTRLTVV.

This chain joins TRBV5-1 and TRBJ1-6, with unresolved D. Trimming removed 0 bases from V and 7 bases from J, with 8 bases in between. The CDR3 sequence is 14 residues long. Germline CDR1 reads SGHRS; CDR2 reads YFSETQ. The CDR3 protein is CASSLAHQNSPLHF. The CDR3 bases are TGCGCCAGCAGCTTGGCCCATCAAAATTCACCCCTCCACTTT.